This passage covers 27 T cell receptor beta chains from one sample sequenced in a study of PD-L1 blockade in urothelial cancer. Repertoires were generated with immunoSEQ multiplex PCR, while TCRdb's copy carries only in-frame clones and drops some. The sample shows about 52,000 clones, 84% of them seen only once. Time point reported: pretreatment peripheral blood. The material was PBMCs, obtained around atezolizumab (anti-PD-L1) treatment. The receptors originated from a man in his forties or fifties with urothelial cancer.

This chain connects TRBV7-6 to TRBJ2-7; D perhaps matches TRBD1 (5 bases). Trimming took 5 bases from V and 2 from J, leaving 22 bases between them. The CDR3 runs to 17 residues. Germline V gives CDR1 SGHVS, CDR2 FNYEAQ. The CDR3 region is CASSQGVSYVDPYEQYF. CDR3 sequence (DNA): TGTGCCAGCAGCCAAGGGGTATCTTATGTGGATCCCTACGAGCAGTACTTC.

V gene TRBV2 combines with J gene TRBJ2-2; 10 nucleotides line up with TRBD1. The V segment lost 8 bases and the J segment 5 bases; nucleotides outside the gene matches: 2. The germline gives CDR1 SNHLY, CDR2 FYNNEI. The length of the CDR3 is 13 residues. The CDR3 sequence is CASGQGGTGELFF. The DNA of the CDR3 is TGTGCCAGCGGACAGGGGGGTACCGGGGAGCTGTTTTTT.

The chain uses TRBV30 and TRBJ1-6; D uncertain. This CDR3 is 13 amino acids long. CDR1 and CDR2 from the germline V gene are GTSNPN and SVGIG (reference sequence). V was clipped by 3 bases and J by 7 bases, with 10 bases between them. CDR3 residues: CAWRSSWNSPLHF. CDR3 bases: TGTGCCTGGAGATCTAGCTGGAATTCACCCCTCCACTTT.

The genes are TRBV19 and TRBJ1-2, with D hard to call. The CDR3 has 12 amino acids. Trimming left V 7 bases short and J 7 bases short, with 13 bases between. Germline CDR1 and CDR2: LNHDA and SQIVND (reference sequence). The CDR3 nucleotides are TGTGCCAGTACCGAAGGGAGAGGTGGCTACACCTTC. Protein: CASTEGRGGYTF.

The CDR3 bases are TGTGCCAGCAGTGATCGTTCCGGACAGAGCACAGATACGCAGTATTTT. Protein sequence: CASSDRSGQSTDTQYF. V is TRBV2 and J is TRBJ2-3; TRBD1 might be the D (6 bases). Germline V gene sequence: CDR1 SNHLY, CDR2 FYNNEI. This CDR3 region has 16 residues. V lost 3 bases, J lost 0 bases, and 13 bases lay in between.

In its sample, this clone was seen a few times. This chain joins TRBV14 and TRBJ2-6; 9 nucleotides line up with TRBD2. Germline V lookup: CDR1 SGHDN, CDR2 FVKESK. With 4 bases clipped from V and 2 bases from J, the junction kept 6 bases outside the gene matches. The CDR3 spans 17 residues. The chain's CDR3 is CASSLGVAGAGANVLTF. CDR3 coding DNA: TGTGCCAGCAGCCTTGGGGTAGCGGGGGCTGGGGCCAACGTCCTGACTTTC.

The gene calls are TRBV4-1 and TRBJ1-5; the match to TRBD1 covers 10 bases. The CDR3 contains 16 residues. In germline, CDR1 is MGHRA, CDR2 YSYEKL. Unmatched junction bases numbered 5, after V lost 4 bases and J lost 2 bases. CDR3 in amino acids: CASSPEGTGGNQPQHF. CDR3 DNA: TGCGCCAGCAGCCCCGAGGGGACAGGGGGCAATCAGCCCCAGCATTTT.

CDR3 residues: CASRHSQPLKNEQFF. In DNA form, the CDR3 reads TGTGCCAGCCGGCATTCACAGCCTCTGAAGAATGAGCAGTTCTTC. The V and J genes are TRBV5-8 and TRBJ2-1; D remains unclear. There are 15 residues in the CDR3. V was cut by 7 bases and J by 7 bases, with 21 bases left in between. From germline, CDR1 is SGHTS and CDR2 YDEGEE.

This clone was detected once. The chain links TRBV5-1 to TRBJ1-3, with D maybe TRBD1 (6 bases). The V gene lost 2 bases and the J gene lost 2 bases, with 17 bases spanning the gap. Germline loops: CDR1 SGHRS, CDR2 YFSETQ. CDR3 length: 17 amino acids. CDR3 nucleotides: TGCGCCAGCAGCTTAACCCCCCGGGGGGCGGCTGGAAACACCATATATTTT. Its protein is CASSLTPRGAAGNTIYF.

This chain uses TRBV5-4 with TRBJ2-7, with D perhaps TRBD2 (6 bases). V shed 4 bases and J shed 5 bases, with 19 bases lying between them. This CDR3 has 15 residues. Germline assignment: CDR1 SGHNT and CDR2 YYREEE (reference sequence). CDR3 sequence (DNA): TGTGCCAGCAGCCGGCTGACGGGAGTGGTTGACGAGCAGTACTTC. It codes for CASSRLTGVVDEQYF.

DNA of the CDR3: TGTGTTGTCGGTGGGGGGGCCGCGAACACCGGGGAGCTGTTTTTT. Translating gives CVVGGGAANTGELFF. The rearrangement joins TRBV19 to TRBJ2-2, with a weak D call TRBD2 (7 bases). The CDR3 has 15 residues. The germline CDR1 and CDR2 sequences are LNHDA and SQIVND (reference sequence). Looking up the rest from reference TRBV19 and TRBJ2-2 gives the full variable domain: DGGITQSPKYLFRKEGQNVTLSCEQNLNHDAMYWYRQDPGQGLRLIYYSQIVNDFQKGDIAEGYSVSREKKESFPLTVTSAQKNPTAFYLCVVGGGAANTGELFFGEGSRLTVL.

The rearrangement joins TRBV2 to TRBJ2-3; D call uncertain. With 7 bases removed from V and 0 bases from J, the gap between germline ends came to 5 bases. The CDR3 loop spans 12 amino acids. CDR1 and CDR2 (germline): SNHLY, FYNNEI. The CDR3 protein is CASTTSTDTQYF. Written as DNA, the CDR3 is TGTGCCAGCACTACTAGCACAGATACGCAGTATTTT.

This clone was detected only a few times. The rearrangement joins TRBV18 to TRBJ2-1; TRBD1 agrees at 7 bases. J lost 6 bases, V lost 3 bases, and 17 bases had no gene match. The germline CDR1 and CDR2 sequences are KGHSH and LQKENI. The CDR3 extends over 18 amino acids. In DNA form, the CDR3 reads TGTGCCAGCTCACCGACGGACAGGTCCTCCCCCCGATCCAATGAGCAGTTCTTC. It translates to CASSPTDRSSPRSNEQFF.

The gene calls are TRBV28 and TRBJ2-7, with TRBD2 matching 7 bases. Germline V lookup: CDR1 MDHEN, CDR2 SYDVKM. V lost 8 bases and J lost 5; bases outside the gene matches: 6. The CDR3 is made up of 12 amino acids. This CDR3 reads CASSGGTHEQYF. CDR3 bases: TGTGCCAGCTCCGGGGGGACCCACGAGCAGTACTTC.

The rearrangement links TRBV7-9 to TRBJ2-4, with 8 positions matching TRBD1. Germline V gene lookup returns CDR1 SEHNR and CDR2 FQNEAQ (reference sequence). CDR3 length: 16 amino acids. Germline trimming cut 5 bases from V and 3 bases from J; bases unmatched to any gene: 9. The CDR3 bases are TGTGCCAGCAGCCTAACGTTGACAGGGGACAAAAACATTCAGTACTTC. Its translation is CASSLTLTGDKNIQYF.

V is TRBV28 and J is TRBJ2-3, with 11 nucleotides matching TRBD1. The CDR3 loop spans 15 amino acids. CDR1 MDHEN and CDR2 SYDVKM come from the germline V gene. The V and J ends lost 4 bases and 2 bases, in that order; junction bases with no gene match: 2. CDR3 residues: CASSSGQGATDTQYF. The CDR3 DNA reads TGTGCCAGCAGTTCAGGACAGGGGGCCACAGATACGCAGTATTTT.

The CDR3 loop reads CSVGTPSYEQYF. In DNA, the CDR3 is TGCAGCGTTGGGACACCCTCCTACGAGCAGTACTTC. This sequence joins TRBV29-1 and TRBJ2-7; possible D gene TRBD1, 5 bases. The CDR3 consists of 12 residues. The V gene's germline CDR1 is SQVTM and CDR2 ANQGSEA. V gave up 4 bases and J gave up 0 bases, with 7 bases separating them.

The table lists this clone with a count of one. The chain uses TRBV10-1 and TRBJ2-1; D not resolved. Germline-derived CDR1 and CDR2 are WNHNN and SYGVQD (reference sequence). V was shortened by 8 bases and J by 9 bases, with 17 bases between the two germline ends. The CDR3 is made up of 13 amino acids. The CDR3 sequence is CASSRRLSGEQFF. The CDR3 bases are TGCGCCAGCTCTCGAAGATTGTCGGGTGAGCAGTTCTTC.

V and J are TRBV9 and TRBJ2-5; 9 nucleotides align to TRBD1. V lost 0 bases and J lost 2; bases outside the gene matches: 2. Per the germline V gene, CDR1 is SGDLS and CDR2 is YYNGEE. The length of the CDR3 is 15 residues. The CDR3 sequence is CASSVDGTGQETQYF. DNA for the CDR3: TGTGCCAGCAGCGTAGATGGGACAGGGCAAGAGACCCAGTACTTC.

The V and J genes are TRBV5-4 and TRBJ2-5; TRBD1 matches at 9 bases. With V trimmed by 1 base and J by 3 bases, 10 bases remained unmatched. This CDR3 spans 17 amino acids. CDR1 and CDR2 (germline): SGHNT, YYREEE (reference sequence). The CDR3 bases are TGTGCCAGCAGCTTGTTGGGACAGGGAGAGGGGAAAGAGACCCAGTACTTC. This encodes CASSLLGQGEGKETQYF.

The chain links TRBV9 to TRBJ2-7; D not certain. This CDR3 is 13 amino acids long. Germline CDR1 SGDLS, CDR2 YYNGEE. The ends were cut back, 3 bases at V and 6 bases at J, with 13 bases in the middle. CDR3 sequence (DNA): TGTGCCAGCAGCGCCCGCCAGGTTAGCGAGCAGTACTTC. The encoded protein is CASSARQVSEQYF.

The CDR3 DNA sequence: TGTGCCAGCAGCCCCCCGTACACGACAGATACGCAGTATTTT. As protein: CASSPPYTTDTQYF. This chain links TRBV4-2 with TRBJ2-3; D gene unclear. Germline lookup yields CDR1 LGHNA and CDR2 YNFKEQ. The CDR3 totals 14 residues. Trimming pared 4 bases from V and 3 bases from J, leaving 11 bases between.

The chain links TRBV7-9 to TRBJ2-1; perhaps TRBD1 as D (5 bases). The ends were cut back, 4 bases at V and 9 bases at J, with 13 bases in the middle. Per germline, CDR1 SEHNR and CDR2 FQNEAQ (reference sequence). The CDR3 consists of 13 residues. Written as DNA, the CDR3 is TGTGCCAGCAGCTCGACAGAATCGGGTGAGCAGTTCTTC. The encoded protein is CASSSTESGEQFF.

CDR3 in DNA: TGTGCCTATCTCCCAGGCGCGGGGTGGACAGATACGCAGTATTTT. Amino acid sequence: CAYLPGAGWTDTQYF. The rearrangement links TRBV30 to TRBJ2-3, with a weak D call TRBD2 (6 bases). V was pared by 7 bases and J by 3 bases, with 20 bases between. The V gene's germline CDR1 is GTSNPN and CDR2 SVGIG (reference sequence). The CDR3 is 15 residues long.

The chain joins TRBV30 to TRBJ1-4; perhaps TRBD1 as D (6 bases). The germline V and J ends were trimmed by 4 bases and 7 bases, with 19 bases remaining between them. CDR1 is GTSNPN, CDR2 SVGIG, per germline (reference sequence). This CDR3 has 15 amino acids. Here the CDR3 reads CAWKFTGTWSEKLFF. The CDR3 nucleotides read TGTGCCTGGAAGTTCACCGGGACATGGAGTGAAAAACTGTTTTTT. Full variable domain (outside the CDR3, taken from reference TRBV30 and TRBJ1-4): SQTIHQWPATLVQPVGSPLSLECTVEGTSNPNLYWYRQAAGRGLQLLFYSVGIGQISSEVPQNLSASRPQDRQFILSSKKLLLSDSGFYLCAWKFTGTWSEKLFFGSGTQLSVL.

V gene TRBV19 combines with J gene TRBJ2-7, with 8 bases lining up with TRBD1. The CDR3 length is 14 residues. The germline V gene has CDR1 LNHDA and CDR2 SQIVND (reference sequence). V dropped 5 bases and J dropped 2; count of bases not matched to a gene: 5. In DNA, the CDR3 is TGTGCCAGTAGTGGGACAGGCTCAGCCTACGAGCAGTACTTC. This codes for CASSGTGSAYEQYF.

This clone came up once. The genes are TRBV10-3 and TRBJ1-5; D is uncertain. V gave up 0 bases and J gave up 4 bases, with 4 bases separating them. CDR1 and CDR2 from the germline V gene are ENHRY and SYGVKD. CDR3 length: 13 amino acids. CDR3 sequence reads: CAISESSNQPQHF. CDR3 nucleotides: TGTGCCATCAGTGAGTCGTCAAATCAGCCCCAGCATTTT.